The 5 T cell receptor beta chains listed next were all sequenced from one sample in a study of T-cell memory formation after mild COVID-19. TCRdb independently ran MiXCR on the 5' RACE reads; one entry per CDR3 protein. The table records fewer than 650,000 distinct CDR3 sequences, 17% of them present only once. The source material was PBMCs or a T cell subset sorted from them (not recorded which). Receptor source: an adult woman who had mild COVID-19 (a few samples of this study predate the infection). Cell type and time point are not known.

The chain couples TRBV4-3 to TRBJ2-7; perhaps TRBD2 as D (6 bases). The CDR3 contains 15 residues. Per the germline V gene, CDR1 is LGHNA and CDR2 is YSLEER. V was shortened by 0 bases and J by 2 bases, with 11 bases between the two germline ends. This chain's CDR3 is CASSQEEGGTYEQYF. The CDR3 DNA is TGCGCCAGCAGCCAAGAGGAGGGCGGAACCTACGAGCAGTACTTC.

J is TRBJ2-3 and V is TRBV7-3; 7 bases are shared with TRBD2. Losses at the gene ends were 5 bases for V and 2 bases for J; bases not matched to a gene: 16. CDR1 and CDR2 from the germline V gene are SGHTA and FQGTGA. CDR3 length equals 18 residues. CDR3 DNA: TGTGCCAGCAGCCTCGACCATTTAGCGGGTCGCCCCACAGATACGCAGTATTTT. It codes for CASSLDHLAGRPTDTQYF.

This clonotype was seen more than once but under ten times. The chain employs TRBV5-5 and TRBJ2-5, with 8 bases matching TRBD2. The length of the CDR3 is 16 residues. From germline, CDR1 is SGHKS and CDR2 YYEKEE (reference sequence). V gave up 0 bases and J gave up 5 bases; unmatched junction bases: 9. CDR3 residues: CASSLGAGGARETQYF. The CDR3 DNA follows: TGTGCCAGCAGCTTGGGGGCCGGGGGGGCGCGCGAGACCCAGTACTTC.

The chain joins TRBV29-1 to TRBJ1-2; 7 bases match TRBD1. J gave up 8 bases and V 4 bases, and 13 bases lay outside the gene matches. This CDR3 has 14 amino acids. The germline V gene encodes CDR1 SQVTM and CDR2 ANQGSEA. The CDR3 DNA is TGCAGCGTTGTGGGAATCGAAGGGGGCGAGGGCTACACCTTC. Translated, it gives CSVVGIEGGEGYTF.

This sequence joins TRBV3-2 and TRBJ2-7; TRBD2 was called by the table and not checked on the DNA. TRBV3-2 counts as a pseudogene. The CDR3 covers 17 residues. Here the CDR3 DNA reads TGTGCCAGCAGCCCTCCGGGACTAGCGGGACTGAGGTACGAGCAGTACTTC. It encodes CASSPPGLAGLRYEQYF.